The 19 T cell receptor beta chains in this list originate from one sample, sequenced in a study of CD8+ T cells in alopecia areata. Reverse transcribed after extraction, RNA yielded cDNA as the sequencing template. Some clones are missing from TCRdb's copy, which holds only in-frame ones; the method was immunoSEQ multiplex PCR. The sample consists of 110,000 or so clones, 59% of them appearing once. Material for sequencing was CD8+ T cells sorted from blood. These receptors originate from a human donor in good health.

The chain uses TRBV5-6 and TRBJ1-1; possible D gene TRBD1, 6 bases. The CDR3 runs 13 residues. Trimming shortened V by 6 bases and J by 5 bases, and 14 bases separated the two germline ends. CDR1 and CDR2 (germline): SGHDT, YYEEEE. This chain's CDR3 is CASTFGGATEAFF. As DNA, the CDR3 is TGTGCCAGCACTTTCGGGGGGGCAACTGAAGCTTTCTTT.

This clone was observed at least ten times. The chain links TRBV5-1 to TRBJ2-3; 11 nucleotides agree with TRBD2. Germline loops: CDR1 SGHRS, CDR2 YFSETQ. The CDR3 has 18 residues. J lost 0 bases, V lost 4 bases, and 10 bases had no gene match. The CDR3 loop reads CASSLWTSGSTSTDTQYF. The CDR3 nucleotides read TGCGCCAGCAGCCTGTGGACTAGCGGGTCTACTAGCACAGATACGCAGTATTTT.

This sequence joins TRBV5-6 and TRBJ2-7; D uncertain. The germline V and J ends were trimmed by 6 bases and 0 bases, with 13 bases remaining between them. CDR3 length: 14 residues. Germline CDR1 reads SGHDT; CDR2 reads YYEEEE. The CDR3 protein is CASTVGSPSYEQYF. In DNA form, the CDR3 reads TGTGCCAGCACCGTGGGGTCCCCCTCCTACGAGCAGTACTTC.

The chain joins TRBV28 to TRBJ2-3, with TRBD1 identical over 8 bases. CDR1 MDHEN and CDR2 SYDVKM come from the germline V gene. The trim removed 4 bases at V and 5 bases at J, leaving 5 bases unmatched. The CDR3 spans 14 residues. The CDR3 DNA sequence: TGTGCCAGCAGTTGGACAGGGTTCGGAGATACGCAGTATTTT. Translating gives CASSWTGFGDTQYF.

At least ten counts were recorded for this clone. The sample carries other DNA sequences with the same CDR3. The V call is TRBV14, the J call TRBJ2-3; D is uncertain. The V end lost 1 base, the J end lost 2 bases, and 7 bases lay between the germline ends. The CDR3 consists of 14 residues. Germline-derived CDR1 and CDR2 are SGHDN and FVKESK. DNA for the CDR3: TGTGCCAGCAGCCAAGGACGTCACACAGATACGCAGTATTTT. This translates into CASSQGRHTDTQYF.

The genes are TRBV6-5 and TRBJ2-5, with 11 bases matching TRBD2. CDR1 and CDR2 from the germline V gene are MNHEY and SVGAGI. V lost 5 bases, J lost 4 bases, and 6 bases stayed unmatched. The CDR3 consists of 15 residues. The CDR3 sequence is CASSPLAGGGETQYF. In DNA form, the CDR3 reads TGTGCCAGCAGTCCGCTAGCGGGGGGAGGAGAGACCCAGTACTTC.

The J gene is TRBJ2-7, the V gene TRBV27, with 11 bases fitting TRBD2. The J segment lost 4 bases and the V segment lost 5 bases, leaving 7 bases of the junction unmatched. The length of the CDR3 is 15 residues. In germline, CDR1 is MNHEY, CDR2 SMNVEV (reference sequence). The chain's CDR3 is CASSQLAGGIYEQYF. The DNA of the CDR3 is TGTGCCAGCAGTCAGCTAGCGGGGGGAATATACGAGCAGTACTTC.

The chain links TRBV28 to TRBJ2-5; possibly TRBD1 for D (6 bases). The CDR3 has 18 residues. CDR1 and CDR2 from the germline V gene are MDHEN and SYDVKM. Trimming left V 5 bases short and J 5 bases short, with 27 bases between. The CDR3 spells CASSHPANSGHLGETQYF. CDR3 nucleotides: TGTGCCAGCAGTCACCCCGCGAATTCGGGACACCTTGGGGAGACCCAGTACTTC.

This chain connects TRBV9 to TRBJ1-2; 7 nucleotides line up with TRBD1. V dropped 3 bases and J dropped 8; count of bases not matched to a gene: 13. Germline-derived CDR1 and CDR2 are SGDLS and YYNGEE. The CDR3 contains 15 residues. The CDR3: CASSENTGALEGYTF. In nucleotides, the CDR3 is TGTGCCAGCAGCGAGAACACAGGGGCCCTTGAAGGCTACACCTTC.

This chain joins TRBV11-2 and TRBJ2-7; D gene uncertain. CDR3 length: 14 residues. V was pared by 2 bases and J by 1 base, with 9 bases between. The V gene's germline CDR1 is SGHAT and CDR2 FQNNGV. The CDR3 region has the DNA TGTGCCAGCAGCTTAATGGTATATTCCTACGAGCAGTACTTC. This gives the protein CASSLMVYSYEQYF.

V usage is TRBV6-6 and J usage is TRBJ2-1, with a possible D match to TRBD1 (6 bases). V lost 5 bases and J lost 4, with 15 bases in between. The V gene's germline CDR1 is MNHNY and CDR2 SVGAGI (reference sequence). The CDR3 runs 15 residues. The CDR3 DNA reads as TGTGCCAGCAGTACCGGGACATCGCAGTACAATGAGCAGTTCTTC. It specifies CASSTGTSQYNEQFF.

This chain uses TRBV2 with TRBJ2-6; a possible D gene is TRBD2 (5 bases). V lost 0 bases to trimming and J lost 0 bases, with 15 bases between them. CDR1 and CDR2 from the germline V gene are SNHLY and FYNNEI. CDR3 length: 19 amino acids. CDR3 nucleotides: TGTGCCAGCAGTGAAGCCCCACCCGGACTGATCTCTGGGGCCAACGTCCTGACTTTC. It specifies CASSEAPPGLISGANVLTF.

The chain uses TRBV4-1 and TRBJ2-5; either TRBD1 or TRBD2 may fit D (7 bases each). The CDR3 runs to 18 residues. Germline V gives CDR1 MGHRA, CDR2 YSYEKL. Trimming cost V 4 bases and J 5 bases, with 26 bases left between them. CDR3 coding DNA: TGCGCCAGCAGCCCTTCCCTAGTCAGGGGGGGGAACGGGGAGACCCAGTACTTC. This translates into CASSPSLVRGGNGETQYF.

V gene TRBV29-1 combines with J gene TRBJ1-1; possibly TRBD1 for D (6 bases). Germline V lookup: CDR1 SQVTM, CDR2 ANQGSEA. This CDR3 is built from 18 residues. Trimming cost V 1 base and J 0 bases, with 21 bases left between them. CDR3 region: CSVEGARTGTYMNTEAFF. CDR3 sequence (DNA): TGCAGCGTTGAAGGGGCGAGAACAGGGACGTACATGAACACTGAAGCTTTCTTT.

The chain has TRBV11-2 and TRBJ2-7, with 8 bases identical to TRBD2. The CDR3 has 15 residues. Germline values: CDR1 SGHAT, CDR2 FQNNGV. Trimming at V came to 4 bases and at J to 4 bases, leaving 9 bases not matched to a gene. The CDR3 here is CASSWRGDWAYEQYF. The CDR3 DNA reads TGTGCCAGCAGCTGGCGGGGGGACTGGGCATACGAGCAGTACTTC.

This clone has a handful of counts. The rearrangement uses TRBV7-9 and TRBJ1-5; D unclear. Germline CDR1 is SEHNR and CDR2 is FQNEAQ (reference sequence). V lost 5 bases to trimming and J lost 7 bases, with 18 bases between them. The CDR3 spans 15 residues. In nucleotides, the CDR3 is TGTGCCAGCAGCCCCCCCGACCACATCGGGCAGCCCCAGCATTTT. Protein sequence: CASSPPDHIGQPQHF.

This chain uses TRBV5-4 with TRBJ2-5; tentatively, D is TRBD2 (6 bases). The CDR3 contains 17 residues. V lost 1 base and J lost 3, with 19 bases in between. Germline lookup yields CDR1 SGHNT and CDR2 YYREEE (reference sequence). The CDR3 sequence is CASSLKGFGTSEETQYF. The CDR3 DNA sequence: TGTGCCAGCAGCTTGAAAGGGTTCGGGACTTCGGAAGAGACCCAGTACTTC.

This clone was seen only once. V gene TRBV27 combines with J gene TRBJ2-7, with D perhaps TRBD2 (6 bases). The CDR3 is made up of 14 amino acids. Trimming stripped 0 bases from V and 3 bases from J, with 9 bases between. CDR1 is MNHEY and CDR2 is SMNVEV in the germline V gene (reference sequence). This CDR3 is CASSLSMGGYEQYF. CDR3 DNA: TGTGCCAGCAGTTTATCGATGGGGGGCTACGAGCAGTACTTC.

The V call is TRBV6-1, the J call TRBJ2-3, with 7 bases identical to TRBD2. With V trimmed by 3 bases and J by 6 bases, 12 bases remained unmatched. The CDR3 totals 16 residues. The germline V gene encodes CDR1 MNHNS and CDR2 SASEGT. The chain's CDR3 is CASSEKGLVLPDTQYF. Written as DNA, the CDR3 is TGTGCCAGCAGTGAGAAAGGACTAGTACTTCCGGATACGCAGTATTTT.